These 15 T cell receptor beta chains were all obtained from the same sample, sequenced in a study of blood T cells in healthy people across ages. Through a sample-barcoded 5' primer and a J-beta primer mix, a second PCR was run for roughly 6 to 11 cycles. Via MiXCR, TCRdb re-called the 5' RACE reads, giving one row per CDR3 protein. The data hold about 1.5 million distinct CDR3 sequences, with about 43% observed a single time. The specimen sequenced was blood. The source is a woman between 18 and 29 years old in good health.

For this clonotype: Its ends do not fully match the called genes, so a read error is possible. The rearrangement joins TRBV19 to TRBJ1-2; D ambiguous. The CDR3 consists of 11 residues. In germline, CDR1 is LNHDA, CDR2 SQIVND (reference sequence). The CDR3 DNA reads TGTGCCAGTAGTACAGGTTATGGCTGCACCTTC. It specifies CASSTGYGCTF.

V and J are TRBV7-9 and TRBJ1-2; D is unclear. Trimming left V 5 bases short and J 0 bases short, with 19 bases between. This CDR3 comprises 17 residues. The germline V gene encodes CDR1 SEHNR and CDR2 FQNEAQ (reference sequence). The DNA for the CDR3 is TGTGCCAGCAGCCCCCCTGCCCCAGCATCCCCTAACTATGGCTACACCTTC. Amino acids: CASSPPAPASPNYGYTF.

This clonotype has a single count. One junction end does not reproduce the germline sequence, and a read error may be involved. The J gene is TRBJ2-3, the V gene TRBV14; D not certain. The CDR3 is 11 amino acids. Germline CDR1 SGHDN, CDR2 FVKESK. As DNA, the CDR3 is TGTGCCGGCAGCCTAGGAAATACGCAGTATTTT. Translation gives CAGSLGNTQYF.

This chain joins TRBV20-1 and TRBJ1-6; D unclear. CDR3 size: 16 residues. Trimming left V 2 bases short and J 0 bases short, with 11 bases between. The germline V gene encodes CDR1 DFQATT and CDR2 SNEGSKA (reference sequence). The chain's CDR3 is CSARPFEDSYNSPLHF. The CDR3 nucleotides read TGCAGTGCTAGACCTTTTGAGGACTCCTATAATTCACCCCTCCACTTT.

This clonotype came up a few times. V gene TRBV7-3 combines with J gene TRBJ2-5; TRBD2 aligns across 7 bases. The CDR3 has 17 residues. Trimming removed 6 bases from V and 0 bases from J; junction bases left unmatched: 13. Germline V gives CDR1 SGHTA, CDR2 FQGTGA. The CDR3 here is CASSDPVASGNQETQYF. CDR3 nucleotide sequence: TGTGCCAGCAGTGATCCGGTGGCTAGCGGAAACCAAGAGACCCAGTACTTC.

This clonotype has only a few counts. The chain employs TRBV10-3 and TRBJ2-5, with D unresolved. The V gene lost 5 bases and the J gene lost 5 bases, with 12 bases spanning the gap. CDR1 is ENHRY and CDR2 is SYGVKD in the germline V gene. The CDR3 is made up of 13 amino acids. CDR3 sequence: CAISRASSETQYF. CDR3 DNA sequence: TGTGCCATCAGTCGGGCCTCATCGGAGACCCAGTACTTC.

This sequence joins TRBV7-2 and TRBJ2-3; no definite D call. This CDR3 has 14 residues. CDR1 and CDR2 (germline): SGHTA, FQGNSA. The V gene lost 4 bases and the J gene lost 3 bases, with 11 bases spanning the gap. CDR3 sequence reads: CASSSKTGTDTQYF. The CDR3 nucleotides are TGTGCCAGCAGCTCAAAGACCGGGACAGATACGCAGTATTTT.

V gene TRBV6-1 combines with J gene TRBJ2-2, with unresolved D. Between the trimmed V and J ends, which lost 7 bases and 4 bases, there was a span of 7 bases. The CDR3 has 12 residues. Germline-derived CDR1 and CDR2 are MNHNS and SASEGT. CDR3 coding DNA: TGTGCCAGCATGCTTGCCACCGGGGAGCTGTTTTTT. Translating gives CASMLATGELFF.

The rearrangement links TRBV20-1 to TRBJ2-5; 12 bases map to TRBD2. Germline lookup yields CDR1 DFQATT and CDR2 SNEGSKA (reference sequence). J lost 5 bases, V lost 0 bases, and 4 bases had no gene match. This CDR3 is 15 amino acids long. The CDR3 sequence: CSARELAGGLETQYF. The CDR3 DNA reads TGCAGTGCTAGAGAACTAGCGGGAGGTTTGGAGACCCAGTACTTC.

The chain employs TRBV10-3 and TRBJ2-7; D gene unclear. V lost 0 bases, J lost 4 bases, and 13 bases lay in between. Looked up from germline, CDR1 is ENHRY and CDR2 is SYGVKD. This CDR3 spans 15 amino acids. The CDR3 DNA follows: TGTGCCATCAGTGAGTCTAACATCCCGTCTTACGAGCAGTACTTC. Protein: CAISESNIPSYEQYF.

This clonotype was detected a few times. The chain combines TRBV12-3 or TRBV12-4 with TRBJ2-7; D is ambiguous. CDR3 size: 12 residues. V was clipped by 2 bases and J by 2 bases, with 4 bases between them. CDR3 loop: CASSLHPYEQYF. The CDR3 nucleotides read TGTGCCAGCAGTTTACATCCCTACGAGCAGTACTTC.

This clonotype was recorded at least ten times. The genes are TRBV28 and TRBJ2-5; TRBD1 might be the D (6 bases). The CDR3 runs 15 residues. The germline CDR1 and CDR2 sequences are MDHEN and SYDVKM. Trimming shortened V by 5 bases and J by 2 bases, and 15 bases separated the two germline ends. The CDR3 DNA follows: TGTGCCAGCAGTCCTACCTCAGGGGAGCAAGAGACCCAGTACTTC. Its protein product is CASSPTSGEQETQYF.

This clonotype showed up just a few times. In DNA, the CDR3 is TGCAGTGCTAGGGGTAGCGGGGGCGAGACCCAGTACTTC. Encoded protein: CSARGSGGETQYF. J is TRBJ2-5 and V is TRBV20-1, with TRBD2 identical over 9 bases. CDR1 and CDR2 from the germline V gene are DFQATT and SNEGSKA (reference sequence). After removal of 3 bases from V and 5 bases from J, the junction contained 4 bases not matched to a gene. The CDR3 totals 13 residues.

V is TRBV20-1 and J is TRBJ1-5; D might be TRBD1 (5 bases). Germline V gives CDR1 DFQATT, CDR2 SNEGSKA (reference sequence). The CDR3 contains 15 residues. Trimming took 3 bases from V and 5 from J, leaving 17 bases between them. CDR3 bases: TGCAGTGCTAGGGGGGAGGAGATCCGCTATCAGCCCCAGCATTTT. Protein: CSARGEEIRYQPQHF.

The chain carries TRBV28 and TRBJ2-1, with 13 bases aligning to TRBD2. Trimming cost V 6 bases and J 7 bases; bases outside gene matches: 12. This CDR3 has 17 residues. The germline V gene has CDR1 MDHEN and CDR2 SYDVKM. The CDR3 sequence: CASRARGLAGMWNEQFF. In nucleotides, the CDR3 is TGTGCCAGCAGAGCGCGGGGACTAGCGGGAATGTGGAATGAGCAGTTCTTC.